This T cell receptor beta chain was recovered during a study of regulatory T cells in long-lasting Graves disease. CDR1 is KGHSH, CDR2 LQKENI, per germline. V shed 4 bases and J shed 5 bases, with 23 bases lying between them. The CDR3 loop spans 17 amino acids. Combining iRepertoire HTBI primers with Arm-PCR of CDR3 regions, the authors built TCR beta libraries. One entry per CDR3 protein results from TCRdb running MiXCR on the multiplex PCR reads. Of around 450,000 distinct CDR3 sequences detected, about 17% appear once; the ten largest clones hold 9.5% to 15%. Time point here: newly diagnosed GD, antithyroid drugs for less than 3 months. Researchers made the TCR library from RNA that was extracted from PBMCs. This clonotype was detected only a few times. This same sample was also part of a study on T cells in Graves' hyperthyroidism and ophthalmopathy. That report adds: Among the patients, aged 18 to 65, hyperthyroidism was newly diagnosed and had lasted under 2 months.

V gene TRBV18 combines with J gene TRBJ2-5, with a possible D match to TRBD1 (6 bases). The TCR originated in a man aged 35 to 55 with Graves disease. Source: peripheral blood mononuclear cells (PBMCs), taken at new diagnosis, from a patient treated with antithyroid drugs. The CDR3 nucleotides read TGTGCCAGCTCACGCTATTTCATTAACCAGGGGAGTGAGACCCAGTACTTC. Translation gives CASSRYFINQGSETQYF.